This T cell receptor beta chain emerged from a study of immune evolution from preneoplasia to lung adenocarcinoma. At the level of the study: HLA loss of heterozygosity: roughly 6.6% AIS, around 16% MIA, about 30% ADC, none AAH.

General study results and limits: Compared with EGFR-mutant or double wild-type lesions, KRAS-mutant nodules were more clonal.

The germline V gene encodes CDR1 LGHNA and CDR2 YNFKEQ. CDR3 size: 17 residues. Germline trimming cut 3 bases from V and 3 bases from J; bases unmatched to any gene: 12. Patients had resection in Japan or China between about 2013 and 2018. After pathologic assessment, macro-dissection selected premalignant or tumor cells for extraction. Comments on this clone: The target antigen is unknown.

Profiled with immunoSEQ multiplex PCR; TCRdb holds only in-frame clones, not every one. The sample holds 7,500 to 9,500 clones, about 78% seen once. The sequence was obtained from a donor aged 70 or older with lung adenocarcinoma. The J gene is TRBJ1-1, the V gene TRBV4-2; 8 bases fit TRBD1. Sequenced material: FFPE minimally invasive lung adenocarcinoma tissue. The CDR3, as DNA: TGTGCCAGCAGCCAGGGCCTCCGTGGACAGGGCTACACTGAAGCTTTCTTT. Residues: CASSQGLRGQGYTEAFF.